The clone carrying this T cell receptor beta chain showed up just a few times. Its antigen remains unknown. TCR cDNA, made by 5'RACE template switching, carried an added universal primer site and UMIs. TCRdb processed the 5' RACE reads anew with MiXCR; each CDR3 protein has one entry. The sample has hundreds of thousands of distinct CDR3 sequences, around an eighth seen once; the top ten hold approximately 15%. This record comes from a study of T cells after yellow fever vaccination. Findings and caveats of the study: Clonotypes shared by both compartments, CD4 and CD8, made up a small share.

The length of the CDR3 is 15 residues. The V gene end was trimmed by 5 bases and the J gene end by 2 bases; junction bases not matched to a gene: 4. Germline CDR1 DFQATT, CDR2 SNEGSKA (reference sequence). The sample consisted of PBMCs, taken on the day of the yellow fever booster vaccination. The chain recombines TRBV20-1 with TRBJ2-3; 13 positions match TRBD2. This clonotype originated in a man aged 30 to 45 who received the YFV17D yellow fever vaccine. CDR3 amino acids: CSACGTSGATDTQYF. The CDR3 DNA reads TGCAGTGCTTGCGGGACTAGCGGGGCCACAGATACGCAGTATTTT.